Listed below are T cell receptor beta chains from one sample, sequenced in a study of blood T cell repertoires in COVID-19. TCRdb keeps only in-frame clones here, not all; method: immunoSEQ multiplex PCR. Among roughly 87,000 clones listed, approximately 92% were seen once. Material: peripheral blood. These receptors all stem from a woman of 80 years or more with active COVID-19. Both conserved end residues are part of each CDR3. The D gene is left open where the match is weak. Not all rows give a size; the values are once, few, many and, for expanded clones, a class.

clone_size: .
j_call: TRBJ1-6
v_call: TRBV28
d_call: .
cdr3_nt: TGTGCCAGCAGTACCACCCAGATATCCTATAATTCACCCCTCCACTTT
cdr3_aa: CASSTTQISYNSPLHF

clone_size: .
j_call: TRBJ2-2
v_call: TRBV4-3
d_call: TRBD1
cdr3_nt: TGCGCCAGCAGCCTATTTAGACAGGGAGCGAACACCGGGGAGCTGTTTTTT
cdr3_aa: CASSLFRQGANTGELFF

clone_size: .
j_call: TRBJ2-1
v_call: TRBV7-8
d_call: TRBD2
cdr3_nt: TGTGCCAGCAGCCCTACAGGACTAGCGTATTACAATGAGCAGTTCTTC
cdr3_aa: CASSPTGLAYYNEQFF

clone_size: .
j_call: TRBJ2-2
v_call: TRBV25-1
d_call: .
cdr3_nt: TGTGCCAGCAGTGATCCCTCCCTAGGGGACGGGGAGCTGTTTTTT
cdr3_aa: CASSDPSLGDGELFF

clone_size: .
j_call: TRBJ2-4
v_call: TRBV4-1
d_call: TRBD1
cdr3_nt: TGCGCCAGCAGCCCCGGACAGGCGAAAAACATTCAGTACTTC
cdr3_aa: CASSPGQAKNIQYF

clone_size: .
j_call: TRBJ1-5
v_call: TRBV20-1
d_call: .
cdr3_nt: TGCAGTGCTAGTCACAGAAATCAGCCCCAGCATTTT
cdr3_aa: CSASHRNQPQHF

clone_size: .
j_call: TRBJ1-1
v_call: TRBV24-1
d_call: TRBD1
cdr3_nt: TGTGCCACCAGTGATTTGCAAGCCAGGGGGAATACCTCGAACACTGAAGCTTTCTTT
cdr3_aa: CATSDLQARGNTSNTEAFF

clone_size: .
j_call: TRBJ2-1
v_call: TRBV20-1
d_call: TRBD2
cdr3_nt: TGCAGTGCTAGTCGGCTAGCGGGAGTTGAGCAGTTCTTC
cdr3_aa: CSASRLAGVEQFF

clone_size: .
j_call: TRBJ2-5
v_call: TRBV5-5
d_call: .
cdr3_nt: TGTGCCAGCAGAAAAACTAGTGGGAGTGGTCTAGAGACCCAGTACTTC
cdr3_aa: CASRKTSGSGLETQYF

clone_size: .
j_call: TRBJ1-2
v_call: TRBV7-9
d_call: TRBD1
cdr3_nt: TGTGCCAGCAGCTTACGTACAGGGGATGGCTACACCTTC
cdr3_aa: CASSLRTGDGYTF

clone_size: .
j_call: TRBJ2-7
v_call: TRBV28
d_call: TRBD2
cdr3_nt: TGTGCCAGCAGTTTCCTCCGGGAGGGAACCCTCTCCTACGAGCAGTACTTC
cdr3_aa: CASSFLREGTLSYEQYF

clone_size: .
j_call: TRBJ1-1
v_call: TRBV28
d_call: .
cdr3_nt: TGTGCCAGCCCCAAACAGGTGAACACTGAAGCTTTCTTT
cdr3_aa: CASPKQVNTEAFF

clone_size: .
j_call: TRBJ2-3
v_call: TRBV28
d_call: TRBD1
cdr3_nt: TGTGCCAGCAGTCCCAGGGGGAGCACAGATACGCAGTATTTT
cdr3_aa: CASSPRGSTDTQYF

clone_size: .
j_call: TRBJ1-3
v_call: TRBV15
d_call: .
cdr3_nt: TGTGCCACCAGCAGACCCCGCCTTGACAGTTCTGGAAACACCATATATTTT
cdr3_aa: CATSRPRLDSSGNTIYF

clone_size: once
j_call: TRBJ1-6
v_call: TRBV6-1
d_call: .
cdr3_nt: TGTGCCAGCAGTGATGTTTTCGGCGGCCCCTCGACCCTCCACTTT
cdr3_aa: CASSDVFGGPSTLHF

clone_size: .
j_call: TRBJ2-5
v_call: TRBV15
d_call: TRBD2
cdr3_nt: TGTGCCACCAGCAGACCACCGGGACTAGCGGGAGTGCGAGGGGAGACCCAGTACTTC
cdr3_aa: CATSRPPGLAGVRGETQYF

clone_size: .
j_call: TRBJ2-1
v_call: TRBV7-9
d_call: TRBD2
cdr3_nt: TGTGCCAGCAGCCCCGGACTAGCGGGAGGTTTCAATGAGCAGTTCTTC
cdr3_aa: CASSPGLAGGFNEQFF

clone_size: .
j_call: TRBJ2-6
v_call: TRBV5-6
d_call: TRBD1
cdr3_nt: TGTGCCAGCAGCGGCGGGACAGGGGGCGGAACTGGGGCCAACGTCCTGACTTTC
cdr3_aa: CASSGGTGGGTGANVLTF

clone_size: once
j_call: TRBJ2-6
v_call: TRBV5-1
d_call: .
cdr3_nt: TGCGCCAGCAGCTTGAGTAGCTCTGGGGCCAACGTCCTGACTTTC
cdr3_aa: CASSLSSSGANVLTF

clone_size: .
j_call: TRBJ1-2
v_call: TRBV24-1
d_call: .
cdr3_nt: TGTGCCATCCAAGGGGGGGTCTATGGCTACACCTTC
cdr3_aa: CAIQGGVYGYTF

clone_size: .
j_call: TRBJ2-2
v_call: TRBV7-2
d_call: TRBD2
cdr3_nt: TGTGCCAGCAGCCCAGGACTAGTCCGGGCCACCGGGGAGCTGTTTTTT
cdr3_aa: CASSPGLVRATGELFF

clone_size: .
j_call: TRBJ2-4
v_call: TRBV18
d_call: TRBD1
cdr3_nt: TGTGCCAGCTCACCACCGGGGACAGGCCACATTCAGTACTTC
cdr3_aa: CASSPPGTGHIQYF

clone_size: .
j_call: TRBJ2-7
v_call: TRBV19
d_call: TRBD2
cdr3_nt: TGTGCCAGTAGTATGTTGACTAGCGGGAGCTCCGAGCAGTACTTC
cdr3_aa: CASSMLTSGSSEQYF

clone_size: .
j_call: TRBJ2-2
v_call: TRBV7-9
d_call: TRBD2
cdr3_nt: TGTGCCAGCAGCTTCGGACTAGCGGGTAATCGGGGGGAGCTGTTTTTT
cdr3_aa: CASSFGLAGNRGELFF

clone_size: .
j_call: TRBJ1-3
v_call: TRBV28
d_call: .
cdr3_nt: TGTGCCAGCAACAAGGGGTACACCATATATTTT
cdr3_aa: CASNKGYTIYF

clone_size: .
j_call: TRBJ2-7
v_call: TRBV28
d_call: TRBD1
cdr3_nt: TGTGCCAGCAGTTTACGCCGACAGGGGTGGCAGTACTTC
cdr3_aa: CASSLRRQGWQYF

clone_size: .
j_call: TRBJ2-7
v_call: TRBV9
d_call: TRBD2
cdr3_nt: TGTGCCAGCAGCGTAGGTTTCCTAGCGGGAGATTACGAGCAGTACTTC
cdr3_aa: CASSVGFLAGDYEQYF

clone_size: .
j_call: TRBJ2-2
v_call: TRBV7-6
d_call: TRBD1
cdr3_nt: TGTGCCAGCAGCTTAGACATAGGGGGCGATTTCAGAATCTACACCGGGGAGCTGTTTTTT
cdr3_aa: CASSLDIGGDFRIYTGELFF

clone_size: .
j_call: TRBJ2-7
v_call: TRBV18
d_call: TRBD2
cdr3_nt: TGTGCCAGCTCACCACGGGAGGGGAGAACCTACGAGCAGTACTTC
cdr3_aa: CASSPREGRTYEQYF

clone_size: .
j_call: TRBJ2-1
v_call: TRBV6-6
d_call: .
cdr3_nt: TGTGCCAGCAGTTATGGAGGGAATGAGCAGTTCTTC
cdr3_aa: CASSYGGNEQFF

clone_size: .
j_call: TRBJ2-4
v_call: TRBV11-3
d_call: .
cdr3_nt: TGTGCCAGCAGCTTAGTCAAGGACTCAAACATTCAGTACTTC
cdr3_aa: CASSLVKDSNIQYF

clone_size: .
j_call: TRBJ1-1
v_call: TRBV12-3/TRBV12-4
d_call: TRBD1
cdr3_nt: TGTGCCAGCAGTACAGGGGAATTCAGCTTT
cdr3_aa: CASSTGEFSF

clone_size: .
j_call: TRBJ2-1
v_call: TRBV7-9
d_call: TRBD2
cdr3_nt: TGTGCCAGCAGCTTAAATAGCGGGAGCGTCTATGAGCAGTTCTTC
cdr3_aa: CASSLNSGSVYEQFF

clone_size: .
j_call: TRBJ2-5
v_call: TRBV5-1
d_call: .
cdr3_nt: TGCGCCAGCAGCTTGGGGGCAGGCGTGACAGAGACCCAGTACTTC
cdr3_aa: CASSLGAGVTETQYF

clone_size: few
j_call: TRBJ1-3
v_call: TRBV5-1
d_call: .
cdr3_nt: TGCGCCAGCAGCCTGGGGGGCAGAAGCTCTGGAAACACCATATATTTT
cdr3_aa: CASSLGGRSSGNTIYF

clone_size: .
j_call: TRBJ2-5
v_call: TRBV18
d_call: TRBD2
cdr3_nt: TGTGCCAGCTCACATGGGACTAGCGGGTACCAAGAGACCCAGTACTTC
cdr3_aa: CASSHGTSGYQETQYF

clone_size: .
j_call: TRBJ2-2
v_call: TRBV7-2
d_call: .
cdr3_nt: TGTGCCAGCAGCTTAAGGAACTACCTCACCGGGGAGCTGTTTTTT
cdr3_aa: CASSLRNYLTGELFF

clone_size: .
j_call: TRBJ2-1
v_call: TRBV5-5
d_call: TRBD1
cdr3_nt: TGTGCCAGCAGCTTTGAGCCGGGACAGGGAGCCTACAATGAGCAGTTCTTC
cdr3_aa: CASSFEPGQGAYNEQFF

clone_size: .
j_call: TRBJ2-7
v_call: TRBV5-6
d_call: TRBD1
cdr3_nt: TGTGCCAGCAGCTCGGGGACAGGTCCGCCCTACGAGCAGTACTTC
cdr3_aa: CASSSGTGPPYEQYF

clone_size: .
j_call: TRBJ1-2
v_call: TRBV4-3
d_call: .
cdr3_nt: TGCGCCAGCAGCCAAGAGGCAGTTTCGTATGGCTACACCTTC
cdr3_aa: CASSQEAVSYGYTF

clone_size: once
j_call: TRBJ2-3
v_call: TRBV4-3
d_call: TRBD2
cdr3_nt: TGCGCCAGCAGCCAAGGACTAGCGGGCTACACAGATACGCAGTATTTT
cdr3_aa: CASSQGLAGYTDTQYF

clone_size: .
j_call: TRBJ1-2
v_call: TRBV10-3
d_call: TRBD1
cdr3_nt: TGTGCCATCAGCTGGACAGGCTATGGCTACACCTTC
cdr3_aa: CAISWTGYGYTF

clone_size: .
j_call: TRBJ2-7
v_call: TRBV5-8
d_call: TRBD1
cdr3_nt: TGTGCCAGCAGCTTGGCCACGGGACAGAGGAACGAGCAGTACTTC
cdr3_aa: CASSLATGQRNEQYF

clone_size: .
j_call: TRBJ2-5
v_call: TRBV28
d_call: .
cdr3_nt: TGTGCCAGCACCCGGGATGCGGTCCAAGAGACCCAGTACTTC
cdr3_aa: CASTRDAVQETQYF

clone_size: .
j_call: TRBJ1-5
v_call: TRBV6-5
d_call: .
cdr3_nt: TGTGCCAGCAACACAGACCGCGTCAAGCCCCAGCATTTT
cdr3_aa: CASNTDRVKPQHF

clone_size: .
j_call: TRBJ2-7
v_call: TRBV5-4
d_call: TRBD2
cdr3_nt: TGTGCCAGCAGACCCGGGGGGGGTGAAGTTGGGGAGCAGTACTTC
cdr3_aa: CASRPGGGEVGEQYF

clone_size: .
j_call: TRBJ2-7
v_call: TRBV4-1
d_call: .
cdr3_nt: TGCGCCAGCAGCCCCAACGGGGTCTCCTACGAGCAGTACTTC
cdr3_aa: CASSPNGVSYEQYF

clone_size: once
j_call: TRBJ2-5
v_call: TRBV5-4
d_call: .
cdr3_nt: TGTGCCAGCAGCTTGAAAGCGGAGACCCAGTACTTC
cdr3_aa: CASSLKAETQYF

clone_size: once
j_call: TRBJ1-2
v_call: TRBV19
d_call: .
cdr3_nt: TGTGCCAGTAGTATGCCCAGACAGCGCTATGGCTACACCTTC
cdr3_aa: CASSMPRQRYGYTF

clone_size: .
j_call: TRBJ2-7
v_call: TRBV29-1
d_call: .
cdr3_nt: TGCAGCGTTGCTAAATCCCCGGCGGAGTACGAGCAGTACTTC
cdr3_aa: CSVAKSPAEYEQYF

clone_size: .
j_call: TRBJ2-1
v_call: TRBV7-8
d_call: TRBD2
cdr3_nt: TGTGCCAGCAGCTTAGGGTCCCTAGCGGGATCATACAATGAGCAGTTCTTC
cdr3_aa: CASSLGSLAGSYNEQFF

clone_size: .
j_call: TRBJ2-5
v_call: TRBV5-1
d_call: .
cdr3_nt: TGCGCCAGCAGCTTGGTCCAGGGCCGGGGGGAGACCCAGTACTTC
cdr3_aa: CASSLVQGRGETQYF

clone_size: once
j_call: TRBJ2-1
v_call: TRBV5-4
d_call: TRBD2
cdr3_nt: TGTGCCAGCAGCTCCTCTAGCGGGAGGGCCCTCAATGAGCAGTTCTTC
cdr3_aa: CASSSSSGRALNEQFF

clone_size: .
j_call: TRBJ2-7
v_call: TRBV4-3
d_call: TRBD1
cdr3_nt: TGCGCCAGCAGTCCCGCGGCGGGACAGGGGCCCCACGAGCAGTACTTC
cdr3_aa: CASSPAAGQGPHEQYF

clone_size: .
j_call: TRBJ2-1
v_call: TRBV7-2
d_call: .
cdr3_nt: TGTGCCAGCAGCTTCAATCTGGCAGGGAAGGGTCGGAATGAGCAGTTCTTC
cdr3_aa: CASSFNLAGKGRNEQFF

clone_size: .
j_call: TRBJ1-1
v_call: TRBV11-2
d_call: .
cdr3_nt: TGTGCCAGCAGAAAAACAGGGATCTCGTCGGACACTGAAGCTTTCTTT
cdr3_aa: CASRKTGISSDTEAFF

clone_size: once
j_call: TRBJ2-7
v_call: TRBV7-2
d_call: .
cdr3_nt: TGTGCCTGCCAACCCGGGACTGATTCCTACGAGCAGTACTTC
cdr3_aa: CACQPGTDSYEQYF

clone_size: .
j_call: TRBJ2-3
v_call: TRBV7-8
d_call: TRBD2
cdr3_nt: TGTGCCAGCAGCTTAGGTGTTAGCGGGGGCGCAGATACGCAGTATTTT
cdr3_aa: CASSLGVSGGADTQYF

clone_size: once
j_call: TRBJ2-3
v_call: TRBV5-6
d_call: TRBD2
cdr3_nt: TGTGCCAGCAGCTTGGGGGACTACCTCGGGAGCACAGATACGCAGTATTTT
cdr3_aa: CASSLGDYLGSTDTQYF